Given below is one T cell receptor (beta chain) in context. The junction departs from germline at one end; a sequencing error may be responsible. Germline assignment: CDR1 MDHEN and CDR2 SYDVKM. This CDR3 contains 18 residues. Starting from roughly 540 ng of total RNA, TCR beta cDNA was produced with a primer in the constant region. Employing slightly modified ARM-PCR, three nested multiplex PCR rounds were run, and these gave rise to the TCR beta libraries. A C-beta reverse primer was combined with TRBV1-TRBV30 forward primers in the first two PCR rounds, and each round had around 11 cycles. TCRdb itself ran the multiplex PCR reads through MiXCR, one entry per CDR3 protein. The top ten hold less than 30% of the sample, which has more than 70,000 distinct CDR3 sequences, 69% seen once. RNA and DNA were co-extracted from around 20-30 mg of unsorted bulk tissue. Subjects presented with primary liver carcinoma managed by surgical resection. Patients showed chronic HBV infection and an absence of prior treatment.

The data were obtained in a study of tumor-infiltrating lymphocytes in primary liver carcinoma. Study-level information: Male and female patients aged 30 to 69 years made up the cohort.

The chain employs TRBV28 and TRBJ1-5; 9 bases match TRBD1. The clonotype was recovered from a middle-aged man with primary liver carcinoma and hepatitis B virus infection. Sequenced input: tumor-adjacent normal liver tissue. The CDR3 bases are TGTGCCAGCAGCTTACCACGACAGGGGGAGCGCAGCAATCAGCCCCGGCATTTT. The encoded protein is CASSLPRQGERSNQPRHF.